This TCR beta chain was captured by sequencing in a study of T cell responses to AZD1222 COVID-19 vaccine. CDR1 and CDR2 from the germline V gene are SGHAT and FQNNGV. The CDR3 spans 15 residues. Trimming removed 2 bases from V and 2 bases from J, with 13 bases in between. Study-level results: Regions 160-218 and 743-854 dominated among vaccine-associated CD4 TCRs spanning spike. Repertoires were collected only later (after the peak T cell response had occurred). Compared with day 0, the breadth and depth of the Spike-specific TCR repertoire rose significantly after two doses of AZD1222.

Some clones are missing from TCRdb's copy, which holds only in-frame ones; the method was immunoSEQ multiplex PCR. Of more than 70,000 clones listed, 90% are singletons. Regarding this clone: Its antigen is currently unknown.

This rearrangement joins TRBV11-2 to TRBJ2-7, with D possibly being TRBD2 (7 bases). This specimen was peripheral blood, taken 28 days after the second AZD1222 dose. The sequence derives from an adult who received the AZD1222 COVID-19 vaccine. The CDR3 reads CASSLIGGAAYEQYF. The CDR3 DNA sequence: TGTGCCAGCAGCTTAATTGGGGGGGCAGCCTACGAGCAGTACTTC.